This record looks at one TCR beta chain sequence and its context. Seattle patients were enrolled while actively infected and followed longitudinally. The CDR3 is made up of 14 amino acids. Germline V gene data show CDR1 as MNHEY and CDR2 as SVGEGT. V lost 6 bases and J lost 7, with 19 bases in between. This specimen comes from a study of blood T cell repertoires in COVID-19. Study-wide background: Whether acute or convalescent, the COVID-19 samples came from the United States, Italy and Spain. PBMCs, B-cell-depleted T cells, or T cells were the source of the cDNA or gDNA that made up the material.

Original processing notes: Amplifying reference gene primers gave estimates of nucleated cell counts. TCRdb keeps only in-frame clones here, not all; method: immunoSEQ multiplex PCR. That table supplies the V and J calls and clone size; D and trimming were determined from the DNA. This sample carries some 220,000 clones, approximately 86% of them seen once, and the ten largest clones take around 1.3%. The TCR originated in a woman aged 25 to 39 with COVID-19, enrolled during active disease. The sequenced sample was peripheral blood. The chain couples TRBV6-2 or TRBV6-3 to TRBJ2-7; possibly TRBD1 for D (5 bases). In nucleotides, the CDR3 is TGTGCCAGCAGCGTTTCGACAGCCCTGGGGGAGCAGTACTTC. It yields the protein CASSVSTALGEQYF.